This entry lists 5 T cell receptor beta chains sequenced from one sample in a study of T cell clonality in common variable immunodeficiency (dated by TCRdb to 2014 to 2015). The library was prepared using the immunoSEQ multiplex PCR assay. The clones in this table, taken by TCRdb from immuneACCESS, are in-frame only. Not every clone is retained; where verified, under half of the shortfall comes from an unresolved V gene, and the cause of the rest is unknown. The data for this sample show 35,000 to 50,000 clones, each detected more than once. The ten largest clones represent 0.68% of the sample. What was sequenced was peripheral blood mononuclear cells. These receptors originate from a person between 18 and 75 years old in good health.

This clone was seen ten or more times. The CDR3 end falls 3 residues outside the read, so it is completed with the germline J gene. V usage is TRBV9 and J usage is TRBJ1-2, with unresolved D. Germline V lookup: CDR1 SGDLS, CDR2 YYNGEE. The CDR3 covers 13 residues. The germline V and J ends were trimmed by 4 bases and 6 bases, with 13 bases remaining between them. The DNA read from the CDR3 is TGTGCCAGCAGCCCCATCCGAGGCCATGGC. This encodes CASSPIRGHG. The entire CDR3 reads CASSPIRGHGYTF.

This clone occurred many times. Read sequence stops 3 residues before the CDR3 end, and the germline J gene provides the missing end. The chain is built from TRBV24-1 and TRBJ1-2; 7 nucleotides line up with TRBD1. V lost 3 bases and J lost 5; bases outside the gene matches: 14. From germline, CDR1 is KGHDR and CDR2 SFDVKD. The length of the CDR3 is 17 residues. CDR3 bases read: TGTGCCACCAGTGATACGGGGACAGCCGGGGCGCGATATGGC. Its protein is CATSDTGTAGARYG. The full-length CDR3 reads as CATSDTGTAGARYGYTF.

At least ten counts were recorded for this clone. The read terminates 3 residues ahead of where the CDR3 ends, so the germline J gene completes it. This rearrangement joins TRBV6-2 or TRBV6-3 to TRBJ2-7; no reliable D call. Germline CDR1 reads MNHEY; CDR2 reads SVGEGT. This CDR3 has 14 amino acids. Trimming removed 4 bases at V and 0 bases at J, with 10 bases between. Incomplete CDR3 DNA: TGTGCCAGCAGTTCCCGGGTGTTCTCCTACGAG. Translating gives CASSSRVFSYE. The complete CDR3 reads CASSSRVFSYEQYF.

This clone appeared many times. The read comes to an end 3 residues before the CDR3 does, leaving the germline J gene to fill in the end. The V call is TRBV19, the J call TRBJ1-6; D uncertain. This CDR3 has 18 amino acids. Between the trimmed V and J ends, which lost 2 bases and 5 bases, there was a span of 19 bases. The germline CDR1 and CDR2 sequences are LNHDA and SQIVND (reference sequence). The CDR3 DNA, read in part, is TGTGCCAGTAGTATACTGCGTCTATCCTATACCGATAATTCACCC. It is translated as CASSILRLSYTDNSP. The CDR3 reads in full as CASSILRLSYTDNSPLHF. The full variable domain, its missing parts supplied by reference TRBV19 and TRBJ1-6, is DGGITQSPKYLFRKEGQNVTLSCEQNLNHDAMYWYRQDPGQGLRLIYYSQIVNDFQKGDIAEGYSVSREKKESFPLTVTSAQKNPTAFYLCASSILRLSYTDNSPLHFGNGTRLTVT.

There are many counts of this clone. The CDR3 end lies 3 residues beyond the end of the read and is filled in from the germline J gene. The chain couples TRBV19 to TRBJ2-7; TRBD1 matches at 9 bases. Germline CDR1 is LNHDA and CDR2 is SQIVND (reference sequence). This CDR3 spans 13 amino acids. Trimming at V came to 5 bases and at J to 5 bases, leaving 4 bases not matched to a gene. The part of the CDR3 DNA that was read is TGTGCCAGTAGTCGACAGGGGGTCCACGAG. As protein: CASSRQGVHE. The whole CDR3 protein is CASSRQGVHEQYF. Based on the CDR3 plus reference TRBV19 and TRBJ2-7, the full variable domain is DGGITQSPKYLFRKEGQNVTLSCEQNLNHDAMYWYRQDPGQGLRLIYYSQIVNDFQKGDIAEGYSVSREKKESFPLTVTSAQKNPTAFYLCASSRQGVHEQYFGPGTRLTVT.